The rows below give T cell receptor beta chains drawn from one sample of a study of blood T cell repertoires in COVID-19. The assay was immunoSEQ multiplex PCR, and TCRdb's table has in-frame clones only and misses some. Of approximately 210,000 clones in the sample, about 86% were seen once. The specimen sequenced was peripheral blood. The receptors shown here come from a man aged 50-60 years with active or convalescent COVID-19. Each CDR3 is given with its conserved first and last residue. The D gene is left open where the match is weak. Only part of the rows carry a size: once, few, many, or a class if the clone is expanded.

>.|TRBV6-4|TRBJ2-7|.
CAGSGLLFSYEQYF
TGTGCCGGCTCGGGTCTTCTTTTCTCCTACGAGCAGTACTTC
>.|TRBV4-3|TRBJ2-1|TRBD2
CASSQDLAGGPKESYNEQFF
TGCGCCAGCAGCCAAGATCTAGCGGGGGGGCCGAAAGAATCCTACAATGAGCAGTTCTTC
>.|TRBV27|TRBJ2-5|TRBD2
CASSFRAGAHFWETQYF
TGTGCCAGCAGTTTTCGGGCGGGAGCCCACTTTTGGGAGACCCAGTACTTC
>.|TRBV6-2/TRBV6-3|TRBJ1-4|.
CASSYIPVATNEKLFF
TGTGCCAGCAGTTATATCCCGGTTGCAACTAATGAAAAACTGTTTTTT
>many|TRBV9|TRBJ2-2|TRBD2
CASSVVSGSTGELFF
TGTGCCAGCAGCGTAGTGAGCGGGAGCACCGGGGAGCTGTTTTTT
>.|TRBV7-8|TRBJ2-1|.
CASSLTTTQGSSYNEQFF
TGTGCCAGCAGCTTAACCACCACTCAGGGGAGCTCCTACAATGAGCAGTTCTTC
>.|TRBV5-4|TRBJ1-6|TRBD1
CASSPDRGTPLHF
TGTGCCAGCAGCCCAGACAGGGGTACACCCCTCCACTTT
>once|TRBV6-5|TRBJ1-2|.
CASSNPSGYGYTF
TGTGCCAGCAGTAACCCCAGCGGCTATGGCTACACCTTC
>.|TRBV6-6|TRBJ2-5|.
CASSKARGQETQYF
TGTGCCAGCAGTAAAGCCAGGGGCCAAGAGACCCAGTACTTC
>.|TRBV7-9|TRBJ2-4|TRBD1
CATAPTGLTKNIQYF
TGTGCCACGGCCCCGACAGGGCTAACCAAAAACATTCAGTACTTC
>few|TRBV30|TRBJ2-7|.
CAWSPSSYEQYF
TGTGCCTGGAGTCCCTCCTCCTACGAGCAGTACTTC
>few|TRBV11-2|TRBJ2-1|TRBD2
CASSPRRLAGSYNEQFF
TGTGCCAGCAGCCCACGTCGACTAGCGGGCTCCTACAATGAGCAGTTCTTC
>.|TRBV5-4|TRBJ1-4|TRBD1
CASSLGGTGGVTNEKLFF
TGTGCCAGCAGCTTGGGCGGGACAGGGGGAGTAACTAATGAAAAACTGTTTTTT